A single sample gave rise to the 8 T cell receptor beta chains below, sequenced in a study of radiotherapy plus CTLA-4 blockade in lung cancer. The table came from immunoSEQ multiplex PCR; TCRdb's copy has only in-frame clones and leaves some out. The sample carries around 49,000 clones, about 85% recorded once. The sample consisted of peripheral blood, taken from a patient treated with radiotherapy plus ipilimumab. These receptor sequences come from a human donor with non-small cell lung cancer whose response to radiotherapy plus ipilimumab could not be evaluated.

This clone was detected a few times. The chain has TRBV4-2 and TRBJ1-1; D not certain. This CDR3 spans 15 amino acids. Germline V gene sequence: CDR1 LGHNA, CDR2 YNFKEQ. V gave up 1 base and J gave up 7 bases, with 16 bases separating them. CDR3 DNA sequence: TGTGCCAGCAGCCAAGTAACGGGAGGTGTGGGTGAAGCTTTCTTT. This sequence encodes CASSQVTGGVGEAFF.

V is TRBV19 and J is TRBJ1-2; D unclear. The germline V gene encodes CDR1 LNHDA and CDR2 SQIVND (reference sequence). The CDR3 sequence is 11 residues long. Trimming took off 7 bases at V and 6 bases at J, with 9 bases between the two ends. The DNA of the CDR3 is TGTGCCAGTACCCCGGGGAATGGCTACACCTTC. It translates to CASTPGNGYTF.

The rearrangement joins TRBV14 to TRBJ2-1; perhaps TRBD2 as D (5 bases). The CDR3 is 13 amino acids. Germline values: CDR1 SGHDN, CDR2 FVKESK. V shed 4 bases and J shed 9 bases, with 13 bases lying between them. The CDR3 coding sequence is TGTGCCAGCAGCCGACCTAGCCCGGCTGAGCAGTTCTTC. This encodes CASSRPSPAEQFF. Variable domain in full (rest from reference TRBV14 and TRBJ2-1): EAGVTQFPSHSVIEKGQTVTLRCDPISGHDNLYWYRRVMGKEIKFLLHFVKESKQDESGMPNNRFLAERTGGTYSTLKVQPAELEDSGVYFCASSRPSPAEQFFGPGTRLTVL.

This chain links TRBV5-4 with TRBJ2-3; no reliable D call. Germline-derived CDR1 and CDR2 are SGHNT and YYREEE (reference sequence). This CDR3 comprises 13 residues. V was shortened by 3 bases and J by 6 bases, with 11 bases between the two germline ends. CDR3 nucleotide sequence: TGTGCCAGCAGCTCTATCACGGAGGATACGCAGTATTTT. This translates into CASSSITEDTQYF. The full variable domain, in which reference TRBV5-4 and TRBJ2-3 provide the parts outside the CDR3, is ETGVTQSPTHLIKTRGQQVTLRCSSQSGHNTVSWYQQALGQGPQFIFQYYREEENGRGNFPPRFSGLQFPNYSSELNVNALELDDSALYLCASSSITEDTQYFGPGTRLTVL.

V is TRBV9 and J is TRBJ1-3; 7 bases align to TRBD1. The trim removed 3 bases at V and 0 bases at J, leaving 6 bases unmatched. The CDR3 spans 16 residues. Per the germline V gene, CDR1 is SGDLS and CDR2 is YYNGEE. The CDR3, as DNA: TGTGCCAGCAGCGAGGACAGGAGCTACTCTGGAAACACCATATATTTT. The encoded protein is CASSEDRSYSGNTIYF.

The CDR3 protein is CASSLGQGGDTQYF. The CDR3 DNA is TGTGCCAGCAGCTTAGGACAGGGCGGAGATACGCAGTATTTT. The rearrangement uses TRBV11-3 and TRBJ2-3; 7 bases are a match to TRBD1. Germline CDR1 reads SGHNT; CDR2 reads YENEEA. CDR3 length: 14 amino acids. V lost 1 base, J lost 5 bases, and 3 bases stayed unmatched.

The CDR3 spells CASSATSSGANVLTF. The CDR3 DNA follows: TGCGCCAGCAGTGCCACTAGCTCTGGGGCCAACGTCCTGACTTTC. This chain links TRBV5-1 with TRBJ2-6; the D gene is possibly TRBD2 (5 bases). V lost 5 bases and J lost 0, with 9 bases in between. CDR3 length: 15 amino acids. Germline CDR1 reads SGHRS; CDR2 reads YFSETQ. Full variable domain (remainder filled in from reference TRBV5-1 and TRBJ2-6): KAGVTQTPRYLIKTRGQQVTLSCSPISGHRSVSWYQQTPGQGLQFLFEYFSETQRNKGNFPGRFSGRQFSNSRSEMNVSTLELGDSALYLCASSATSSGANVLTFGAGSRLTVL.

This clone has only one observation. V and J are TRBV16 and TRBJ1-4; D gene uncertain. Germline CDR1 and CDR2: KGHSY and FQNENV. The V and J ends lost 4 bases and 7 bases respectively, with 16 bases between them. The CDR3 totals 15 residues. The CDR3 loop reads CASSPRGRASEKLFF. CDR3 bases: TGTGCCAGCAGCCCTCGAGGGCGGGCAAGTGAAAAACTGTTTTTT.